Presented here are 29 T cell receptor beta chains from one specimen sequenced in a study of CD8+ T cells in alopecia areata. As the sequencing template, cDNA was produced by extracting RNA and reverse transcribing it. Assay: immunoSEQ multiplex PCR; the TCRdb copy retains only in-frame clones and omits some. The sample holds some 130,000 clones, 45% to 50% seen once. Sequencing was performed on CD8+ T cells sorted from blood, taken at week 0. The source is a human donor with alopecia areata.

The chain employs TRBV5-6 and TRBJ2-7, with 9 bases that match TRBD2. Losses at the gene ends were 0 bases for V and 3 bases for J; bases not matched to a gene: 7. The V gene's germline CDR1 is SGHDT and CDR2 YYEEEE. The CDR3 covers 16 residues. This CDR3 is CASSLGSSGEFYEQYF. Here the CDR3 DNA reads TGTGCCAGCAGCTTGGGGTCTAGCGGGGAGTTCTACGAGCAGTACTTC.

V is TRBV13 and J is TRBJ2-1; 7 bases map to TRBD1. There are 14 residues in the CDR3. Germline loops: CDR1 PRHDT, CDR2 FYEKMQ (reference sequence). V shed 5 bases and J 6 bases; nucleotides not matched to a gene: 7. As DNA, the CDR3 is TGTGCCAGCAGCCCCCGGGACAGCCTCAATGAGCAGTTCTTC. Its translation: CASSPRDSLNEQFF. Full variable domain (remainder filled in from reference TRBV13 and TRBJ2-1): AAGVIQSPRHLIKEKRETATLKCYPIPRHDTVYWYQQGPGQDPQFLISFYEKMQSDKGSIPDRFSAQQFSDYHSELNMSSLELGDSALYFCASSPRDSLNEQFFGPGTRLTVL.

The chain joins TRBV9 to TRBJ2-4; tentative D call: TRBD2 (6 bases). The CDR3 has 14 amino acids. V lost 5 bases, J lost 0 bases, and 9 bases lay in between. CDR1 is SGDLS and CDR2 is YYNGEE in the germline V gene. The CDR3 region is CASSPGVAKNIQYF. The CDR3, as DNA: TGTGCCAGCAGTCCGGGAGTAGCCAAAAACATTCAGTACTTC. The full variable domain, with the rest looked up from reference TRBV9 and TRBJ2-4, is DSGVTQTPKHLITATGQRVTLRCSPRSGDLSVYWYQQSLDQGLQFLIQYYNGEERAKGNILERFSAQQFPDLHSELNLSSLELGDSALYFCASSPGVAKNIQYFGAGTRLSVL.

The chain combines TRBV11-2 with TRBJ2-7; D possibly uses TRBD1 or TRBD2 (6 bases each). CDR3 size: 13 residues. The germline V gene has CDR1 SGHAT and CDR2 FQNNGV. The CDR3 nucleotides read TGTGCTACCGAGGGGGGCTCCAACTACGAGCAGTACTTC. Amino acid sequence: CATEGGSNYEQYF.

The chain combines TRBV30 with TRBJ2-7; no reliable D call. V shed 2 bases and J shed 5 bases, with 16 bases lying between them. Per the germline V gene, CDR1 is GTSNPN and CDR2 is SVGIG (reference sequence). The CDR3 consists of 14 residues. Here the CDR3 reads CAWSFSRKVNEQYF. Written as DNA, the CDR3 is TGTGCCTGGAGTTTCAGTCGTAAGGTCAACGAGCAGTACTTC.

The chain uses TRBV15 and TRBJ1-6; 8 nucleotides match TRBD1. The germline V gene has CDR1 LNHNV and CDR2 YYDKDF (reference sequence). V was pared by 4 bases and J by 9 bases, with 2 bases of the junction left unmatched. CDR3 length: 13 amino acids. CDR3 residues: CATSNRGGSPLHF. The CDR3 DNA reads as TGTGCCACCAGCAACAGGGGGGGTTCACCCCTCCACTTT.

This clone appeared a few times. V is TRBV29-1 and J is TRBJ2-2; possible D gene TRBD2, 5 bases. With 2 bases removed from V and 2 bases from J, the gap between germline ends came to 9 bases. The germline CDR1 and CDR2 sequences are SQVTM and ANQGSEA. The CDR3 length is 14 residues. The CDR3 reads CSVEPGINTGELFF. Written as DNA, the CDR3 is TGCAGCGTTGAACCGGGGATTAACACCGGGGAGCTGTTTTTT.

In this sample, this clone turned up a few times. The chain uses TRBV30 and TRBJ1-2; D is perhaps TRBD1 (5 bases). Trimming removed 3 bases at V and 6 bases at J, with 23 bases between. The CDR3 runs to 16 residues. Germline CDR1 reads GTSNPN; CDR2 reads SVGIG (reference sequence). This CDR3 reads CAWRNLLRGPPDGYTF. The CDR3 nucleotides are TGTGCCTGGAGGAATCTACTCCGGGGACCCCCTGATGGCTACACCTTC.

There are a few counts of this clone. This chain uses TRBV6-5 with TRBJ2-7; 9 nucleotides agree with TRBD1. This CDR3 is 15 amino acids long. The V segment lost 4 bases and the J segment 2 bases; nucleotides outside the gene matches: 6. From germline, CDR1 is MNHEY and CDR2 SVGAGI. This CDR3 is CASSLSGTGTYEQYF. CDR3 DNA: TGTGCCAGCAGTTTAAGTGGGACAGGGACCTACGAGCAGTACTTC.

The V gene is TRBV9, the J gene TRBJ1-2, with 8 nucleotides matching TRBD1. Germline CDR1 is SGDLS and CDR2 is YYNGEE. Losses at the gene ends were 0 bases for V and 4 bases for J; bases not matched to a gene: 17. The CDR3 extends over 19 amino acids. The CDR3 DNA reads as TGTGCCAGCAGCGTAGCCCAAGACCCCTTAAGACAGGGGCCCTATGGCTACACCTTC. As protein: CASSVAQDPLRQGPYGYTF.

In this sample, this clone turned up once. The chain joins TRBV29-1 to TRBJ2-7, with D possibly matching TRBD2 (6 bases). Trimming pared 1 base from V and 1 base from J, leaving 14 bases between. CDR3 length: 15 residues. In germline, CDR1 is SQVTM, CDR2 ANQGSEA. The CDR3 nucleotides read TGCAGCGTTGAAGTCTTGAGGGAGGCGTCCTACGAGCAGTACTTC. Protein sequence: CSVEVLREASYEQYF.

The J gene is TRBJ2-7, the V gene TRBV7-9; either TRBD1 or TRBD2 may supply D (5 bases each). The CDR3 runs to 15 residues. V was pared by 3 bases and J by 1 base, with 13 bases between. Germline-derived CDR1 and CDR2 are SEHNR and FQNEAQ (reference sequence). The CDR3 region has the DNA TGTGCCAGCAGCTTCCTCGGGACGCCTTCCTACGAGCAGTACTTC. Protein product: CASSFLGTPSYEQYF.

The J gene is TRBJ1-5, the V gene TRBV13; D call uncertain. V lost 4 bases, J lost 3 bases, and 16 bases lay in between. The CDR3 loop spans 16 amino acids. The germline gives CDR1 PRHDT, CDR2 FYEKMQ (reference sequence). CDR3 protein: CASSSHSDGYNQPQHF. The CDR3 coding sequence is TGTGCCAGCAGCTCACACTCGGACGGTTACAATCAGCCCCAGCATTTT.

This clone appeared a few times. The gene calls are TRBV7-8 and TRBJ1-5; possible D gene TRBD1, 5 bases. Trimming took off 5 bases at V and 5 bases at J, with 16 bases between the two ends. The germline gives CDR1 SGHVS, CDR2 FQNEAQ. This CDR3 comprises 15 residues. CDR3 bases: TGTGCCAGCAGCCCCTCCGGGACCGATTATCAGCCCCAGCATTTT. Its protein product is CASSPSGTDYQPQHF.

The rearrangement links TRBV5-1 to TRBJ2-7, with D perhaps TRBD2 (5 bases). This CDR3 spans 15 amino acids. Germline V gene data show CDR1 as SGHRS and CDR2 as YFSETQ. Trimming removed 3 bases from V and 3 bases from J, with 16 bases in between. CDR3 loop: CASSSWPGGGYEQYF. CDR3 nucleotide sequence: TGCGCCAGCAGCTCGTGGCCCGGAGGTGGCTACGAGCAGTACTTC.

The V gene is TRBV7-9, the J gene TRBJ1-2; 7 bases fit TRBD1. CDR1 and CDR2 (germline): SEHNR, FQNEAQ (reference sequence). The CDR3 is made up of 13 amino acids. V gave up 5 bases and J gave up 4 bases; unmatched junction bases: 4. CDR3 DNA sequence: TGTGCCAGCAGCCCTAGGGACAGCTATGGCTACACCTTC. As protein: CASSPRDSYGYTF.

The J gene is TRBJ1-2, the V gene TRBV10-3, with D perhaps TRBD1 (6 bases). V lost 3 bases and J 8 bases, leaving 19 bases between the germline ends. From germline, CDR1 is ENHRY and CDR2 SYGVKD. The CDR3 runs 15 residues. Here the CDR3 DNA reads TGTGCCATCAGTGATATCGGGGGCGCGAAGGACGGCTACACCTTC. It translates to CAISDIGGAKDGYTF.

The sample holds a few counts of this clone. This chain links TRBV30 with TRBJ1-2; no clear D. Germline V CDR1 and CDR2: GTSNPN, SVGIG (reference sequence). The CDR3 length is 13 residues. V gave up 7 bases and J gave up 3 bases, with 15 bases separating them. The CDR3 nucleotides read TGTGCCTCGGAGGTGGCCAGACACTATGGCTACACCTTC. The encoded protein is CASEVARHYGYTF. Variable domain in full (rest from reference TRBV30 and TRBJ1-2): SQTIHQWPATLVQPVGSPLSLECTVEGTSNPNLYWYRQAAGRGLQLLFYSVGIGQISSEVPQNLSASRPQDRQFILSSKKLLLSDSGFYLCASEVARHYGYTFGSGTRLTVV.

This clone was seen a single time. The J gene is TRBJ2-1, the V gene TRBV13; weak D call: TRBD2 (5 bases). Looked up from germline, CDR1 is PRHDT and CDR2 is FYEKMQ (reference sequence). Trimming removed 0 bases from V and 7 bases from J, with 13 bases in between. This CDR3 comprises 15 residues. The CDR3 loop reads CASSLGWRTPNEQFF. The CDR3 coding sequence is TGTGCCAGCAGCTTAGGATGGAGGACCCCTAATGAGCAGTTCTTC. Based on the CDR3 plus reference TRBV13 and TRBJ2-1, the full variable domain is AAGVIQSPRHLIKEKRETATLKCYPIPRHDTVYWYQQGPGQDPQFLISFYEKMQSDKGSIPDRFSAQQFSDYHSELNMSSLELGDSALYFCASSLGWRTPNEQFFGPGTRLTVL.

The CDR3 here is CASTTGGLNTEAFF. CDR3 DNA sequence: TGTGCCAGCACAACAGGGGGCCTGAACACTGAAGCTTTCTTT. The genes are TRBV27 and TRBJ1-1, with TRBD1 matching 9 bases. V trimming: 7 bases; J trimming: 0 bases; junction bases outside the gene matches: 3. The CDR3 runs 14 residues. The germline V gene has CDR1 MNHEY and CDR2 SMNVEV (reference sequence).

The chain has TRBV5-6 and TRBJ2-7; D gene ambiguous. Trimming stripped 3 bases from V and 9 bases from J, with 13 bases between. The CDR3 is 12 residues long. From germline, CDR1 is SGHDT and CDR2 YYEEEE. The CDR3 nucleotides are TGTGCCAGCAGCTCCGGACCTGTTGGGCAGTACTTC. This translates into CASSSGPVGQYF.

This chain connects TRBV6-6 to TRBJ1-1; D is possibly TRBD1 (6 bases). The germline gives CDR1 MNHNY, CDR2 SVGAGI (reference sequence). The CDR3 is 13 amino acids. Between the trimmed V and J ends, which lost 10 bases and 5 bases, there was a span of 17 bases. In DNA form, the CDR3 reads TGTGCCACCTGCGACGGGGGGCGGACTGAAGCTTTCTTT. Protein product: CATCDGGRTEAFF.

This clone was recorded a few times. The chain recombines TRBV5-6 with TRBJ2-7; no clear D gene. The V end was cut by 0 bases, the J end by 3 bases, with 10 bases between. The CDR3 sequence is 14 residues long. Germline V gene data show CDR1 as SGHDT and CDR2 as YYEEEE. The CDR3 loop is CASSLGGPSYEQYF. CDR3 nucleotides: TGTGCCAGCAGCTTGGGCGGACCTAGCTACGAGCAGTACTTC.

This clone appeared a few times. The V call is TRBV7-9, the J call TRBJ2-1; D ambiguous. There are 12 residues in the CDR3. The germline V and J ends were trimmed by 6 bases and 7 bases, with 10 bases remaining between them. The V gene's germline CDR1 is SEHNR and CDR2 FQNEAQ (reference sequence). CDR3 sequence reads: CASSEVGNEQFF. The CDR3 bases are TGTGCCAGCAGTGAAGTAGGGAATGAGCAGTTCTTC.

Comment on this clone: At one end the junction does not follow the germline gene, possibly because of a read error. The chain recombines TRBV7-9 with TRBJ2-7; no definite D call. Germline CDR1 is SEHNR and CDR2 is FQNEAQ (reference sequence). The CDR3 covers 14 residues. The CDR3 spells CASSLGPPYYEQYF. CDR3 nucleotides: TGTGCCAGCAGTTTAGGCCCGCCGTACTACGAGCAGTACTTC.

Of note for this clone: Relative to the germline gene, one junction end is altered; a read error may explain this. The rearrangement joins TRBV7-9 to TRBJ1-6; D remains ambiguous. In germline, CDR1 is SEHNR, CDR2 FQNEAQ (reference sequence). The length of the CDR3 is 12 residues. The CDR3 reads CASSPVNSPLHF. CDR3 DNA sequence: TGTGCTAGCAGCCCGGTTAATTCACCCCTCCACTTT.

This chain links TRBV30 with TRBJ2-7; D tentatively reads TRBD1 or TRBD2 (6 bases each). The germline V and J ends were trimmed by 2 bases and 5 bases, with 10 bases remaining between them. This CDR3 has 12 amino acids. Per the germline V gene, CDR1 is GTSNPN and CDR2 is SVGIG (reference sequence). CDR3 DNA sequence: TGTGCCTGGAGTTGGGGGGCCGACGAGCAGTACTTC. It specifies CAWSWGADEQYF.

The rearrangement links TRBV5-4 to TRBJ2-5; possible D gene TRBD2, 5 bases. Trimming cost V 2 bases and J 5 bases, with 16 bases left between them. The germline gives CDR1 SGHNT, CDR2 YYREEE (reference sequence). The CDR3 contains 15 residues. The CDR3 here is CASSLGPGIEETQYF. DNA for the CDR3: TGTGCCAGCAGCTTAGGACCGGGGATCGAGGAGACCCAGTACTTC.

The chain combines TRBV9 with TRBJ1-1; D remains unclear. Germline V lookup: CDR1 SGDLS, CDR2 YYNGEE. Between the trimmed V and J ends, which lost 4 bases and 3 bases, there was a span of 13 bases. The CDR3 extends over 14 amino acids. CDR3 DNA: TGTGCCAGCAGCCGGACTTCAGCGGACACTGAAGCTTTCTTT. This encodes CASSRTSADTEAFF.